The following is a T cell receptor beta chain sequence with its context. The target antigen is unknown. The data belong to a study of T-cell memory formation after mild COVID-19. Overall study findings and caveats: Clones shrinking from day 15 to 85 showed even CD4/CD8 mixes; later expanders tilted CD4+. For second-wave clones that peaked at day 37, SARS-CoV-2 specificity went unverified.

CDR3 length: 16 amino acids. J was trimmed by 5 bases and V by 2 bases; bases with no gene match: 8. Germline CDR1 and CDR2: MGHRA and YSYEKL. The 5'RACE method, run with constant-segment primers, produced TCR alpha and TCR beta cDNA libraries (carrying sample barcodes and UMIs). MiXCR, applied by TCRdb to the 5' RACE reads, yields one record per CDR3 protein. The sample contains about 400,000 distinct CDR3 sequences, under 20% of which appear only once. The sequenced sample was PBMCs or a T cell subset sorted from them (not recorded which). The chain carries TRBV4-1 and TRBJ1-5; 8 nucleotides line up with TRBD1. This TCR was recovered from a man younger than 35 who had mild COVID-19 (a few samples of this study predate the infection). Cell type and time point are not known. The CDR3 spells CASSQPKQGEDQPQHF. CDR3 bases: TGCGCCAGCAGCCAACCCAAACAGGGGGAAGATCAGCCCCAGCATTTT.